A selection of T cell receptor beta chains follows, all from one sample in a study of T cell changes during pregnancy in multiple sclerosis. The method was immunoSEQ multiplex PCR; TCRdb's version includes in-frame clones alone and lacks a portion of them. The table includes under 50,000 clones, 80% to 95% detected once. The sequencing here drew on CD8+ T cells from peripheral blood mononuclear cells, taken after pregnancy. The receptors were gathered from a female donor with multiple sclerosis, enrolled in a pregnancy study. The CDR3 runs from the conserved cysteine through the conserved F or W. Fields, in order: clone size, V gene, CDR3 protein. Clone size, where shown, is once, few, many, or a class for clones that have expanded.

NA TRBV19 CASSIWRDPYNEQFF
NA TRBV12-2 CASRWTGPGNTIYF
NA TRBV19 CASSPQGPYEQYF
NA TRBV7-9 CASSLGPLSGNTIYF
NA TRBV5-1 CASAPDNSNQPQHF
NA TRBV2 CASSLGTGKSEQYF
NA TRBV4-1 CASSQKSRTGGFYEQYF
NA TRBV25-1 CASSDGRDTGELFF
NA TRBV9 CASSAAGTSGGEPTGELFF
NA TRBV7-3 CASSLIPDSPYNEQFF
few TRBV2 CASSEDPDRSSNQPQHF
NA TRBV15 CATSSGPGDTEAFF
NA TRBV7-6 CASSPWTDPGENTEAFF
NA TRBV28 CASSLSVAPTGELFF
NA TRBV11-2 CASSGLPFLRTDTQYF
NA TRBV14 CASSQGQAYGYTF
NA TRBV18 CASSPSDRVTEAFF
NA TRBV28 CASSQIYGTNEKLFF
NA TRBV27 CASSGTGYRGEQYF
NA TRBV7-2 CASSLGGFADTQYF
once TRBV14 CASSPGWSYEQYF
NA TRBV25-1 CASSENGDRGKGEAFF
NA TRBV7-9 CASSPQPGLAVLRETQYF
NA TRBV27 CASSFLGQNYEQYF
NA TRBV2 CASRGEGNEKLFF
NA TRBV7-9 CASSSGGDEQFF
NA TRBV2 CASSEGLAGAGYNEQFF
once TRBV5-4 CASSSTLAGVGNEQFF
NA TRBV7-9 CASSPKIRTLNTGELFF
medium-sized TRBV7-9 CASSLGLGSGYTF
NA TRBV6-1 CASRRQGESYEQYF
NA TRBV28 CASSLRESAYNEQFF
NA TRBV7-8 CASSTRQYTYEQYF
NA TRBV7-6 CASSLNLYEQYF
NA TRBV6-6 CASSPGTGTETQYF
NA TRBV4-2 CASSQEVGTSPYEQYF
NA TRBV9 CASSPSPGVAPYNEQFF
once TRBV4-2 CASSPLTNSGTDTQYF
NA TRBV5-4 CEASQTWDSITEAFF
NA TRBV9 CASSVGTSGPGYEQYF
NA TRBV7-7 CASSLGDSSYEQYF
NA TRBV2 CASSDVAAAGVGETQYF
NA TRBV7-6 CASSAARDFKNTEAFF